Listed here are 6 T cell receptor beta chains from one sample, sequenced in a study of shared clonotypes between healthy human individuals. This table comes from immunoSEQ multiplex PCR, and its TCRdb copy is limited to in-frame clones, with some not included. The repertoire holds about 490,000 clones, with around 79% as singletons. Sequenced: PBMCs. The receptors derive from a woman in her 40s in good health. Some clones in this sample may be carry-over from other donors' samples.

CDR3 in amino acids: CASAGQLGYEQYF. CDR3 DNA sequence: TGTGCCAGCGCGGGACAGTTGGGTTACGAGCAGTACTTC. V is TRBV27 and J is TRBJ2-7; perhaps TRBD1 as D (7 bases). Germline lookup yields CDR1 MNHEY and CDR2 SMNVEV (reference sequence). This CDR3 spans 13 amino acids. Trimming removed 8 bases from V and 4 bases from J, with 15 bases in between.

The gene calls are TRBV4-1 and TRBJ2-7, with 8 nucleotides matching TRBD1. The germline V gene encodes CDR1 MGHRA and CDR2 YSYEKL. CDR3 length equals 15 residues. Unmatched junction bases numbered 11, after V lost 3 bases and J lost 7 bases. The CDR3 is CASSQGDRNSGEQYF. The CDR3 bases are TGCGCCAGCAGCCAGGGGGACAGGAACTCAGGGGAGCAGTACTTC.

The CDR3, as DNA: TGTGCCAGAAGCGACCGACGGACTGAGTGGGAGGAGACCCAGTACTTC. It yields the protein CARSDRRTEWEETQYF. The V and J genes are TRBV5-3 and TRBJ2-5, with a weak D call TRBD2 (5 bases). TRBV5-3 belongs to the ORF category, with a function that is uncertain. Trimming cost V 4 bases and J 5 bases, with 21 bases left between them. CDR3 length equals 16 residues.

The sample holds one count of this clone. DNA for the CDR3: TGTGCCAGCAGCTTGGTGTCCACAGGGGGCGCGATGAGTGGCTACACCTTC. Encoded protein: CASSLVSTGGAMSGYTF. The V and J genes are TRBV5-6 and TRBJ1-2; 9 nucleotides agree with TRBD1. Per the germline V gene, CDR1 is SGHDT and CDR2 is YYEEEE. The CDR3 spans 17 residues. V lost 0 bases, J lost 7 bases, and 13 bases stayed unmatched.

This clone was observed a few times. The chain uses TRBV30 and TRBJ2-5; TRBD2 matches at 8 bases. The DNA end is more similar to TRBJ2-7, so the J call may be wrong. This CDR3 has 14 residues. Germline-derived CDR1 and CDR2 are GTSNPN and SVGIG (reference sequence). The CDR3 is CAWRPLAATYEQYF. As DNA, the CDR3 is TGTGCCTGGAGACCACTAGCGGCTACCTACGAGCAGTACTTC.

CDR3 residues: CAWTSSLRTEAFF. In DNA form, the CDR3 reads TGTGCCTGGACCTCCAGCCTCCGAACTGAAGCTTTCTTT. V is TRBV30 and J is TRBJ1-1; D gene ambiguous. The CDR3 consists of 13 residues. In germline, CDR1 is GTSNPN, CDR2 SVGIG (reference sequence). V was pared by 4 bases and J by 5 bases, with 14 bases between.